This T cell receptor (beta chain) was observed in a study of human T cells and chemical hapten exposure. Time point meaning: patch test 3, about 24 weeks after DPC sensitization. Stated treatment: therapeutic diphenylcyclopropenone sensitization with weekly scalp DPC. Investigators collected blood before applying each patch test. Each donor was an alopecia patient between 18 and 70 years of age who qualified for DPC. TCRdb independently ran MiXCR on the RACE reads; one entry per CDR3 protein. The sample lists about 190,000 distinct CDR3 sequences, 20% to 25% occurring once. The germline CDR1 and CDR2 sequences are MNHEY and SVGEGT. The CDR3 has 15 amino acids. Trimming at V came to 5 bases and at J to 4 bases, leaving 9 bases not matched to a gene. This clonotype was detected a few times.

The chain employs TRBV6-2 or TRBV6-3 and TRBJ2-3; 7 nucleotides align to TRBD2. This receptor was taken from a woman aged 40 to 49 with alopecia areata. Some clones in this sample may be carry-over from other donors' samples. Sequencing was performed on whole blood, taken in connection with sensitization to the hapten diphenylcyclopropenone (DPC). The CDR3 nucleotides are TGTGCCAGCAGTACCCGGACTAGGGTCGCAGATACGCAGTATTTT. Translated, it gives CASSTRTRVADTQYF.